The 27 T cell receptor beta chains below come from one sample, sequenced in a study of Graves' ophthalmopathy and Graves' hyperthyroidism. RNA transcripts yielded amplified TCR beta CDR3 regions. Second-round multiplex PCR followed a first-round RT-PCR using HTBI primers. In TCRdb, the multiplex PCR reads were re-called with MiXCR into one record per CDR3 protein. The sample has under 200,000 distinct CDR3 sequences, 30% to 45% seen once. Material: peripheral blood. The receptors here all came from a woman aged 40 to 50 with Graves' ophthalmopathy.

This clonotype was observed at least ten times. V gene TRBV11-2 combines with J gene TRBJ2-7; possibly TRBD2 for D (5 bases). V lost 3 bases and J lost 5, with 11 bases in between. Germline V gives CDR1 SGHAT, CDR2 FQNNGV. The CDR3 runs 13 residues. The CDR3 region has the DNA TGTGCCAGCAGCTTGTCTTTGGGAGACGAGCAGTACTTC. This codes for CASSLSLGDEQYF.

The CDR3 nucleotides are TGTGCCAGCAGTTGGGGGGACAGGCGGTATGGCTACACCTTC. Protein product: CASSWGDRRYGYTF. This sequence joins TRBV12-3 or TRBV12-4 and TRBJ1-2, with 8 bases that match TRBD1. The CDR3 is 14 amino acids. With 4 bases clipped from V and 5 bases from J, the junction kept 6 bases outside the gene matches.

This clonotype appeared many times. The chain employs TRBV6-5 and TRBJ1-2; D possibly corresponds to TRBD1 (6 bases). Trimming removed 8 bases at V and 5 bases at J, with 12 bases between. There are 12 residues in the CDR3. Germline V gene lookup returns CDR1 MNHEY and CDR2 SVGAGI. CDR3 coding DNA: TGTGCCAGCGCGGGACAATATTATGGCTACACCTTC. Protein: CASAGQYYGYTF.

This clonotype was observed at least ten times. This chain joins TRBV12-3 or TRBV12-4 and TRBJ1-1; D unresolved. V shed 1 base and J shed 6 bases, with 9 bases lying between them. The CDR3 is 13 amino acids. The CDR3 region is CASSLEILSEAFF. The CDR3, as DNA: TGTGCCAGCAGTTTAGAAATACTGTCTGAAGCTTTCTTT.

This clonotype was detected only once. This chain joins TRBV30 and TRBJ2-2; D is unclear. CDR3 size: 14 residues. Trimming cost V 5 bases and J 1 base, with 11 bases left between them. Germline V CDR1 and CDR2: GTSNPN, SVGIG (reference sequence). CDR3 nucleotide sequence: TGTGCCTGGGCATTTGGGCTGAACACCGGGGAGCTGTTTTTT. Translation: CAWAFGLNTGELFF. The full variable domain, its missing parts supplied by reference TRBV30 and TRBJ2-2, is SQTIHQWPATLVQPVGSPLSLECTVEGTSNPNLYWYRQAAGRGLQLLFYSVGIGQISSEVPQNLSASRPQDRQFILSSKKLLLSDSGFYLCAWAFGLNTGELFFGEGSRLTVL.

This clonotype was recorded many times. J is TRBJ2-7 and V is TRBV7-2, with D tentatively TRBD2 (6 bases). Germline-derived CDR1 and CDR2 are SGHTA and FQGNSA. Trimming took off 4 bases at V and 3 bases at J, with 16 bases between the two ends. This CDR3 comprises 15 residues. The CDR3 DNA sequence: TGTGCCAGCAGCTCGCTGGGCGGGACGGTCTACGAGCAGTACTTC. The encoded protein is CASSSLGGTVYEQYF.

This clonotype was found many times. Germline is not matched at one junction end, which may reflect a read error. This chain joins TRBV15 and TRBJ1-1; TRBD1 agrees at 9 bases. The CDR3 totals 17 residues. Germline values: CDR1 LNHNV, CDR2 YYDKDF (reference sequence). CDR3 region: CATSRGYGTGLNTEAFF. The CDR3 region has the DNA TGTGCCACCAGCAGAGGCTACGGGACAGGGTTGAATACTGAAGCTTTCTTT.

At least ten counts were recorded for this clonotype. The J gene is TRBJ2-7, the V gene TRBV27, with 9 bases fitting TRBD1. The germline V gene has CDR1 MNHEY and CDR2 SMNVEV (reference sequence). Trimming at V came to 4 bases and at J to 4 bases, leaving 11 bases not matched to a gene. The CDR3 spans 16 residues. The CDR3, as DNA: TGTGCCAGCAGTTCAAAACCCCGGGACAGGGATTACGAGCAGTACTTC. Translation gives CASSSKPRDRDYEQYF.

This clonotype showed up many times. The rearrangement links TRBV4-2 to TRBJ2-2, with 9 bases that match TRBD2. With V trimmed by 6 bases and J by 4 bases, 9 bases remained unmatched. CDR3 length: 16 amino acids. Per the germline V gene, CDR1 is LGHNA and CDR2 is YNFKEQ. The CDR3 reads CASSRDPAGGTGELFF. CDR3 in DNA: TGTGCCAGCAGTCGAGACCCAGCGGGAGGCACCGGGGAGCTGTTTTTT.

The CDR3 loop reads CASSPRIGQPNSPLHF. In DNA, the CDR3 is TGTGCCAGCTCACCACGGATTGGACAGCCTAATTCACCCCTCCACTTT. The chain is built from TRBV18 and TRBJ1-6; TRBD1 might be the D (6 bases). The CDR3 length is 16 residues. V dropped 1 base and J dropped 6 bases, with 13 bases sitting between them. CDR1 is KGHSH, CDR2 LQKENI, per germline.

This clonotype occurred many times. The chain combines TRBV5-1 with TRBJ2-7; TRBD2 agrees at 9 bases. Looked up from germline, CDR1 is SGHRS and CDR2 is YFSETQ. The CDR3 runs to 17 residues. V lost 2 bases to trimming and J lost 4 bases; unmatched junction nucleotides: 13. CDR3 sequence reads: CASSFSPPGLAPYEQYF. The CDR3 region has the DNA TGCGCCAGCAGCTTTTCCCCCCCGGGACTAGCCCCATACGAGCAGTACTTC.

This clonotype was counted many times. The chain links TRBV5-8 to TRBJ1-5; 8 bases map to TRBD1. J gave up 7 bases and V 1 base, and 7 bases lay outside the gene matches. The CDR3 covers 15 residues. Per germline, CDR1 SGHTS and CDR2 YDEGEE. The CDR3 DNA is TGTGCCAGCAGCTTGCTGACAGGGGCGCGGCAGCCCCAGCATTTT. Translating gives CASSLLTGARQPQHF.

The CDR3 loop reads CASSLGQERLNTEAFF. The CDR3 DNA reads as TGTGCCAGCAGCCTCGGACAGGAGAGACTGAACACTGAAGCTTTCTTT. The chain couples TRBV12-3 or TRBV12-4 to TRBJ1-1; TRBD1 matches 7 bases. The CDR3 spans 16 residues. V was pared by 6 bases and J by 0 bases, with 10 bases of the junction left unmatched.

This clonotype was seen many times. The chain combines TRBV18 with TRBJ1-3; D call uncertain. Trimming cost V 2 bases and J 4 bases, with 3 bases left between them. The CDR3 runs to 12 residues. CDR1 is KGHSH, CDR2 LQKENI, per germline. The CDR3 bases are TGTGCCAGCTCACCAGCCGGAAACACCATATATTTT. Amino acid sequence: CASSPAGNTIYF.

This clonotype was seen only a few times. J is TRBJ2-5 and V is TRBV11-3; 7 bases fit TRBD1. The junction had 1 base not matched to a gene; V was cut back by 3 bases and J by 6 bases. This CDR3 has 12 residues. Germline CDR1 SGHNT, CDR2 YENEEA. CDR3 coding DNA: TGTGCCAGCAGCTTCAGGGGGAAGACCCAGTACTTC. It yields the protein CASSFRGKTQYF. Supplemented by reference TRBV11-3 and TRBJ2-5, the full variable domain reads EAGVVQSPRYKIIEKKQPVAFWCNPISGHNTLYWYLQNLGQGPELLIRYENEEAVDDSQLPKDRFSAERLKGVDSTLKIQPAELGDSAVYLCASSFRGKTQYFGPGTRLLVL.

This chain uses TRBV28 with TRBJ2-7, with D perhaps TRBD1 or TRBD2 (6 bases each). The germline V gene encodes CDR1 MDHEN and CDR2 SYDVKM. V shed 8 bases and J shed 7 bases, with 24 bases lying between them. The CDR3 is made up of 15 amino acids. The CDR3 nucleotides read TGTGCCAGCGTCCTAAGTGGGGGGCGCCGATCTGAGCAGTACTTC. This encodes CASVLSGGRRSEQYF.

The V call is TRBV20-1, the J call TRBJ2-7; D ambiguous. Germline assignment: CDR1 DFQATT and CDR2 SNEGSKA (reference sequence). The CDR3 length is 13 residues. The ends were cut back, 6 bases at V and 5 bases at J, with 17 bases in the middle. CDR3: CSAPDITHNEQYF. The CDR3 DNA reads TGCAGTGCCCCGGATATTACCCACAACGAGCAGTACTTC.

This clonotype has a handful of counts. The gene calls are TRBV6-5 and TRBJ2-5; maybe TRBD2 (5 bases). The CDR3 runs to 14 residues. V was clipped by 0 bases and J by 5 bases, with 10 bases between them. Germline values: CDR1 MNHEY, CDR2 SVGAGI. This CDR3 is CASSYSSRRETQYF. The CDR3 DNA reads as TGTGCCAGCAGTTACTCCAGCCGGAGGGAGACCCAGTACTTC.

This clonotype was seen many times. The chain employs TRBV19 and TRBJ1-2; D not resolved. The CDR3 is 14 residues long. The germline gives CDR1 LNHDA, CDR2 SQIVND (reference sequence). V lost 3 bases and J 4 bases, leaving 12 bases between the germline ends. For the CDR3, the DNA is TGTGCCAGTAGTATCGAAAGTCAGGTCTATGGCTACACCTTC. Translation: CASSIESQVYGYTF.

This clonotype was picked up many times. This chain uses TRBV11-2 with TRBJ2-5, with D unresolved. V lost 3 bases to trimming and J lost 3 bases, with 17 bases between them. Germline V gene sequence: CDR1 SGHAT, CDR2 FQNNGV. This CDR3 has 16 residues. DNA for the CDR3: TGTGCCAGCAGCTTCCGGGTTATCGGGCCCAAAGAGACCCAGTACTTC. Translation gives CASSFRVIGPKETQYF.

The genes are TRBV7-2 and TRBJ2-2, with D possibly matching TRBD1 (5 bases). This CDR3 comprises 14 residues. V was trimmed by 3 bases and J by 4 bases, leaving 9 bases between them. CDR1 is SGHTA, CDR2 FQGNSA, per germline. CDR3: CASSFLGVTGELFF. CDR3 nucleotide sequence: TGTGCCAGCAGCTTTTTAGGGGTCACCGGGGAGCTGTTTTTT.

The count of this clonotype is one. The rearrangement joins TRBV12-3 or TRBV12-4 to TRBJ1-1; possibly TRBD1 for D (6 bases). The CDR3 totals 14 residues. The V gene lost 5 bases and the J gene lost 3 bases, with 13 bases spanning the gap. The CDR3 reads CASSNDRSYTEAFF. The CDR3 bases are TGTGCCAGCAGTAACGACAGGTCTTACACTGAAGCTTTCTTT.

This chain connects TRBV6-2 or TRBV6-3 to TRBJ2-7; TRBD1 matches at 8 bases. Per the germline V gene, CDR1 is MNHEY and CDR2 is SVGEGT. Unmatched junction bases numbered 5, after V lost 7 bases and J lost 3 bases. This CDR3 spans 13 amino acids. The CDR3 reads CASKRTGSYEQYF. The DNA of the CDR3 is TGTGCCAGCAAACGGACAGGGAGCTACGAGCAGTACTTC.

The chain links TRBV28 to TRBJ1-5, with D tentatively TRBD1 (5 bases). CDR1 and CDR2 (germline): MDHEN, SYDVKM. This CDR3 contains 14 residues. Trimming stripped 3 bases from V and 4 bases from J, with 10 bases between. The CDR3 reads CASSFGAGNQPQHF. CDR3 sequence (DNA): TGTGCCAGCAGTTTTGGCGCAGGGAATCAGCCCCAGCATTTT.

This clonotype was detected ten times or more. The rearrangement uses TRBV20-1 and TRBJ2-2, with no clear D. Germline V gives CDR1 DFQATT, CDR2 SNEGSKA (reference sequence). The CDR3 length is 14 residues. Between the trimmed V and J ends, which lost 0 bases and 7 bases, there was a span of 12 bases. The CDR3 region has the DNA TGCAGTGCTAGAGACAAGGACCCATACGGGGAGCTGTTTTTT. Its translation: CSARDKDPYGELFF.

This clonotype was recorded a few times. The CDR3 region has the DNA TGTGCCACCAGTGATCCGGACAGGGCGGGCGAGCAGTACTTC. Protein: CATSDPDRAGEQYF. The chain employs TRBV24-1 and TRBJ2-7, with 8 bases fitting TRBD1. Germline CDR1 and CDR2: KGHDR and SFDVKD. CDR3 length: 14 amino acids. Unmatched junction bases numbered 6, after V lost 3 bases and J lost 6 bases.

This clonotype was recorded only once. This chain joins TRBV11-2 and TRBJ2-3; the match to TRBD2 covers 9 bases. The CDR3 has 18 amino acids. J was trimmed by 0 bases and V by 1 base; bases with no gene match: 8. The germline CDR1 and CDR2 sequences are SGHAT and FQNNGV. The DNA of the CDR3 is TGTGCCAGCAGCTTAGGTCTAGCGGGATTTATAAGCACAGATACGCAGTATTTT. It translates to CASSLGLAGFISTDTQYF.